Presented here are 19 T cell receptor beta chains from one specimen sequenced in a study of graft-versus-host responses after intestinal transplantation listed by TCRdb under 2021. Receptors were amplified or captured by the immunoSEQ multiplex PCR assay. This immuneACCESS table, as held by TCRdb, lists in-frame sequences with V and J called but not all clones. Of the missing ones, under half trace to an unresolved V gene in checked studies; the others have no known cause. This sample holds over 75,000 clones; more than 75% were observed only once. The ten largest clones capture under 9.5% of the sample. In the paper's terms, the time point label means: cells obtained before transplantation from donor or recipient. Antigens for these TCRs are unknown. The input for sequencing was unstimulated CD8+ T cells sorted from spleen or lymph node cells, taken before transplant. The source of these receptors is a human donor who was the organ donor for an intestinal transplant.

The CDR3 DNA reads TGCAGCGTCGTTCCCTCGAGTTCCTACGAGCAGTACTTC. Translating it yields CSVVPSSSYEQYF. The rearrangement uses TRBV29-1 and TRBJ2-7, with no clear D. CDR1 SQVTM and CDR2 ANQGSEA come from the germline V gene. Trimming took off 6 bases at V and 1 base at J, with 13 bases between the two ends. This CDR3 comprises 13 residues.

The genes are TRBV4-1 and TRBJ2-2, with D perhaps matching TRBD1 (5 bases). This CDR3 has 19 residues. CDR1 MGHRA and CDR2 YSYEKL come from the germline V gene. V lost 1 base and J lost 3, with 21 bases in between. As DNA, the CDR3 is TGCGCCAGCAGCCAAGCGAGCCCTCAGGGTAGGATAGACACCGGGGAGCTGTTTTTT. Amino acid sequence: CASSQASPQGRIDTGELFF.

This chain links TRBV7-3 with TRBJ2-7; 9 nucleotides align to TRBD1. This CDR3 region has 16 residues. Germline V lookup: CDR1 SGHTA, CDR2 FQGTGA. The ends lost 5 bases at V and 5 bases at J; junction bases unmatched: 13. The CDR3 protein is CASSQPPNRGRNEQYF. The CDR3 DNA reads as TGTGCCAGCAGCCAACCCCCCAACAGGGGGCGGAACGAGCAGTACTTC. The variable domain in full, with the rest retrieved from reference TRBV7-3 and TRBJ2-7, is GAGVSQTPSNKVTEKGKYVELRCDPISGHTALYWYRQSLGQGPEFLIYFQGTGAADDSGLPNDRFFAVRPEGSVSTLKIQRTERGDSAVYLCASSQPPNRGRNEQYFGPGTRLTVT.

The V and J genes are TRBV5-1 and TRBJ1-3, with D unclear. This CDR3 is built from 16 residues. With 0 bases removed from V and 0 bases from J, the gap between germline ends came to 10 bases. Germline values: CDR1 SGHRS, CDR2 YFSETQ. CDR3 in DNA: TGCGCCAGCAGCTTGGAGGACCTATTCTCTGGAAACACCATATATTTT. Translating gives CASSLEDLFSGNTIYF. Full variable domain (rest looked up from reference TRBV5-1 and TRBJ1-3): KAGVTQTPRYLIKTRGQQVTLSCSPISGHRSVSWYQQTPGQGLQFLFEYFSETQRNKGNFPGRFSGRQFSNSRSEMNVSTLELGDSALYLCASSLEDLFSGNTIYFGEGSWLTVV.

The CDR3 reads CASSQGDSTYEQYF. The CDR3 DNA reads TGTGCCAGCAGCCAAGGGGACAGTACCTACGAGCAGTACTTC. The chain joins TRBV4-2 to TRBJ2-7; the match to TRBD1 covers 7 bases. J was trimmed by 2 bases and V by 1 base; bases with no gene match: 2. The CDR3 spans 14 residues. Germline CDR1 LGHNA, CDR2 YNFKEQ.

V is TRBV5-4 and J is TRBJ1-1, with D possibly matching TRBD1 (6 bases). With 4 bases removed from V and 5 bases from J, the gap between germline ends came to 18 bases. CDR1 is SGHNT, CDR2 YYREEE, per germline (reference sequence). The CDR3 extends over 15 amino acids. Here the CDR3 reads CASSPWFGGGTEAFF. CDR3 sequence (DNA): TGTGCCAGCAGCCCTTGGTTTGGAGGGGGAACTGAAGCTTTCTTT.

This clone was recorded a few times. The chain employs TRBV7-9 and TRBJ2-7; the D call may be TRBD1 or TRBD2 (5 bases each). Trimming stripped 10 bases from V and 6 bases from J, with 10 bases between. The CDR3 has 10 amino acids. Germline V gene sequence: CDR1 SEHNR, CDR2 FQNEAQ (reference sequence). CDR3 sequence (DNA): TGTGCCACCGCAGGGAGCGAGCAGTACTTC. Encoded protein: CATAGSEQYF.

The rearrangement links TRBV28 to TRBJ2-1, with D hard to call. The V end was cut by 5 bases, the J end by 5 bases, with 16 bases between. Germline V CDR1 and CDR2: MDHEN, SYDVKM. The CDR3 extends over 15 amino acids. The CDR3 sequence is CASSPGLLRDNEQFF. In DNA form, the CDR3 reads TGTGCCAGCAGTCCGGGCCTATTAAGGGACAATGAGCAGTTCTTC.

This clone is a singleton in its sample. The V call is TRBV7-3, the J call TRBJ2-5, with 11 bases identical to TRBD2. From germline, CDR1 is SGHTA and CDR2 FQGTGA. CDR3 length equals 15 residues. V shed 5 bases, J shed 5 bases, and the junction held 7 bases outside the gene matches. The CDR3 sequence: CASSPTGTSGETQYF. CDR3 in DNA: TGTGCCAGCAGCCCAACAGGGACTAGCGGCGAGACCCAGTACTTC. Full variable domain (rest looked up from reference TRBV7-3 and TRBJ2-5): GAGVSQTPSNKVTEKGKYVELRCDPISGHTALYWYRQSLGQGPEFLIYFQGTGAADDSGLPNDRFFAVRPEGSVSTLKIQRTERGDSAVYLCASSPTGTSGETQYFGPGTRLLVL.

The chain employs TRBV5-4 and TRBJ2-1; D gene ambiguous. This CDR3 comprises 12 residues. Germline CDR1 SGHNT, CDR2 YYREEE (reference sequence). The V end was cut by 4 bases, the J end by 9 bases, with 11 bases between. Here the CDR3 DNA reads TGTGCCAGCAGCCTTGTGGTGGGTGAGCAGTTCTTC. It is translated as CASSLVVGEQFF.

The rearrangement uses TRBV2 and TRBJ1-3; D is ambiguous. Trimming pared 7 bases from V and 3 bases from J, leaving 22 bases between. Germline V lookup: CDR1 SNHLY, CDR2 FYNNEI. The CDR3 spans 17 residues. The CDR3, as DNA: TGTGCCAGCAACCGATTAATCCGGAACCCCTTTGGAAACACCATATATTTT. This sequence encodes CASNRLIRNPFGNTIYF.

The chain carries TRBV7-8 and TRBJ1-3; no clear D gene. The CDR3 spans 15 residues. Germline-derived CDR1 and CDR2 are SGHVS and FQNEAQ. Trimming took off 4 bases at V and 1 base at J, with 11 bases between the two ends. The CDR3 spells CASSSVLGSGNTIYF. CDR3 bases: TGTGCCAGCAGCTCCGTCCTAGGGTCTGGAAACACCATATATTTT. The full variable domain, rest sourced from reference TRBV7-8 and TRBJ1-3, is GAGVSQSPRYKVAKRGQDVALRCDPISGHVSLFWYQQALGQGPEFLTYFQNEAQLDKSGLPSDRFFAERPEGSVSTLKIQRTQQEDSAVYLCASSSVLGSGNTIYFGEGSWLTVV.

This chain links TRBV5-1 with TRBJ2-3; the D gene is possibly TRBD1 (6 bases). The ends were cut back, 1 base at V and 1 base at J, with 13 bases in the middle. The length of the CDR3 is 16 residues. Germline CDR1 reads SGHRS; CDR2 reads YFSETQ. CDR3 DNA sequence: TGCGCCAGCAGCTTGAACGGACGGACAGGCACAGATACGCAGTATTTT. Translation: CASSLNGRTGTDTQYF. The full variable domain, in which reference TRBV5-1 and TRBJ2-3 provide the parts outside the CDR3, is KAGVTQTPRYLIKTRGQQVTLSCSPISGHRSVSWYQQTPGQGLQFLFEYFSETQRNKGNFPGRFSGRQFSNSRSEMNVSTLELGDSALYLCASSLNGRTGTDTQYFGPGTRLTVL.

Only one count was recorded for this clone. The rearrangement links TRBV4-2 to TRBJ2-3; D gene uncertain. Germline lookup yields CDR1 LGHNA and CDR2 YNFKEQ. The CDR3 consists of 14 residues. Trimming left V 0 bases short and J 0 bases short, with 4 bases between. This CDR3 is CASSQEDSTDTQYF. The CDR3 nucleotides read TGTGCCAGCAGCCAAGAAGACAGCACAGATACGCAGTATTTT.

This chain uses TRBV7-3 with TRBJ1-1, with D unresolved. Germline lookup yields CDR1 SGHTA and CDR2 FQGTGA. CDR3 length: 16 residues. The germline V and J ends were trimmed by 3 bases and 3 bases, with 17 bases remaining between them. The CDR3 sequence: CASSFGIPGMDTEAFF. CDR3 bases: TGTGCCAGCAGCTTCGGGATTCCGGGTATGGACACTGAAGCTTTCTTT.

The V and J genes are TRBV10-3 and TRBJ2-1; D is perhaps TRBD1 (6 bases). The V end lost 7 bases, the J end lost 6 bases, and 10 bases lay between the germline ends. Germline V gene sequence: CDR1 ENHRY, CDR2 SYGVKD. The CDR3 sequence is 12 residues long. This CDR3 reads CAINPGVNEQFF. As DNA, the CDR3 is TGTGCCATCAATCCAGGGGTCAATGAGCAGTTCTTC.

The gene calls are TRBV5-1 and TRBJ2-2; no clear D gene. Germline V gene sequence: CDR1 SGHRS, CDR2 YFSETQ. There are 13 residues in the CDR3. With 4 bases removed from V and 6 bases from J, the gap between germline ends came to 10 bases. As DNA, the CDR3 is TGCGCCAGCAGCCCGATTCAATCCGGGGAGCTGTTTTTT. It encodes CASSPIQSGELFF. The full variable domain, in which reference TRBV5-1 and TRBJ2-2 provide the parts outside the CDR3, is KAGVTQTPRYLIKTRGQQVTLSCSPISGHRSVSWYQQTPGQGLQFLFEYFSETQRNKGNFPGRFSGRQFSNSRSEMNVSTLELGDSALYLCASSPIQSGELFFGEGSRLTVL.

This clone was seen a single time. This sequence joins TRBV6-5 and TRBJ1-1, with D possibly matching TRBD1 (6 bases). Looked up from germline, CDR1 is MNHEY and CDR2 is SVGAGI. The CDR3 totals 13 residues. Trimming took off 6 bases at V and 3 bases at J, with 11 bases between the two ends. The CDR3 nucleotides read TGTGCCAGCAGCGACAGGCCCTACACTGAAGCTTTCTTT. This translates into CASSDRPYTEAFF.

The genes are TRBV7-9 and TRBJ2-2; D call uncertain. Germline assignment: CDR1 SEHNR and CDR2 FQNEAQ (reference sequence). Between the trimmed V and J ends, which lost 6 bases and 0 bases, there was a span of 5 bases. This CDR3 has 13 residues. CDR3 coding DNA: TGTGCCAGCAGTCCAGCGAACACCGGGGAGCTGTTTTTT. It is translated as CASSPANTGELFF.